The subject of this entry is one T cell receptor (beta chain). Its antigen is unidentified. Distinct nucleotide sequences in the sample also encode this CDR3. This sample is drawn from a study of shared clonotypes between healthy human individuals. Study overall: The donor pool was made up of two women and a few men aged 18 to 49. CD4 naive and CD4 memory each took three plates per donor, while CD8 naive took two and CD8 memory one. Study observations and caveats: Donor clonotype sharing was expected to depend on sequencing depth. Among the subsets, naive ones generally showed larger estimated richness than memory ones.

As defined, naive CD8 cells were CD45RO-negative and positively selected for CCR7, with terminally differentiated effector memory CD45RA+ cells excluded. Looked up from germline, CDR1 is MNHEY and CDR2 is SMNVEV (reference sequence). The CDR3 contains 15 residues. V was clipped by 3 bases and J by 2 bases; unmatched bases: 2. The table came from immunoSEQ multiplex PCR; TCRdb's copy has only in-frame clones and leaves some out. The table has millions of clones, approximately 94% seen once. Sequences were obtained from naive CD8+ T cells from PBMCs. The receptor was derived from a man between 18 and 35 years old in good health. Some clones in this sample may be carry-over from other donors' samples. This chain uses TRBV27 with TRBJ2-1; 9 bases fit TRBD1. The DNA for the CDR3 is TGTGCCAGCAGTTTGGGACAGGGAGCCTACAATGAGCAGTTCTTC. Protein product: CASSLGQGAYNEQFF.